This entry lists 6 T cell receptor beta chains sequenced from one sample in a study of identical twins. One entry per CDR3 protein, called by TCRdb with MiXCR from the 5' RACE reads. The table records 280,000 or so distinct CDR3 sequences, about 8% of them present only once. This sample was also put to use in a study of yellow fever vaccine responses in identical twins.

Material for sequencing was memory (CD45RO+) T cells sorted from blood. These receptors all stem from a woman younger than 35 in good health.

The sample holds many counts of this clonotype. The gene calls are TRBV29-1 and TRBJ2-3; weak D call: TRBD2 (5 bases). Trimming took off 3 bases at V and 1 base at J, with 14 bases between the two ends. There are 15 residues in the CDR3. Germline assignment: CDR1 SQVTM and CDR2 ANQGSEA. The CDR3 sequence is CSVDSARGRTDTQYF. The CDR3, as DNA: TGCAGCGTTGATTCAGCTCGGGGTCGCACAGATACGCAGTATTTT.

V usage is TRBV6-5 and J usage is TRBJ1-5; weak D call: TRBD1 (6 bases). The V end lost 4 bases, the J end lost 7 bases, and 17 bases lay between the germline ends. Germline V gene data show CDR1 as MNHEY and CDR2 as SVGAGI. The CDR3 runs 15 residues. The CDR3 DNA is TGTGCCAGCAGTTTTACAGGGCGCAGGGGCCAGCCCCAGCATTTT. Amino acids: CASSFTGRRGQPQHF.

This clonotype showed up many times. This chain uses TRBV4-1 with TRBJ2-3; a weak D match, TRBD2 (5 bases). Germline V gene lookup returns CDR1 MGHRA and CDR2 YSYEKL. This CDR3 is built from 16 residues. Trimming stripped 0 bases from V and 2 bases from J, with 12 bases between. CDR3 loop: CASSQDLRAFTDTQYF. In DNA form, the CDR3 reads TGCGCCAGCAGCCAAGATTTGCGGGCTTTCACAGATACGCAGTATTTT.

This clonotype was picked up a small number of times. V is TRBV29-1 and J is TRBJ2-1, with TRBD1 as a possible D gene (6 bases). The CDR3 is made up of 13 amino acids. Trimming left V 8 bases short and J 4 bases short, with 15 bases between. Germline-derived CDR1 and CDR2 are SQVTM and ANQGSEA. The CDR3 here is CSPHRVPYNEQFF. DNA of the CDR3: TGCAGCCCTCACAGGGTCCCTTACAATGAGCAGTTCTTC.

The chain combines TRBV5-1 with TRBJ2-2; D might be TRBD1 (6 bases). V shed 0 bases and J shed 6 bases, with 15 bases lying between them. Germline V CDR1 and CDR2: SGHRS, YFSETQ. The CDR3 has 16 amino acids. The CDR3 nucleotides read TGCGCCAGCAGCTTGGGACAGGACGTCCGGGCCGGGGAGCTGTTTTTT. Protein: CASSLGQDVRAGELFF. The variable domain in full, with the rest retrieved from reference TRBV5-1 and TRBJ2-2, is KAGVTQTPRYLIKTRGQQVTLSCSPISGHRSVSWYQQTPGQGLQFLFEYFSETQRNKGNFPGRFSGRQFSNSRSEMNVSTLELGDSALYLCASSLGQDVRAGELFFGEGSRLTVL.

The chain carries TRBV19 and TRBJ2-3; 7 bases fit TRBD2. Trimming took 2 bases from V and 4 from J; bases not matched to a gene: 9. This CDR3 is built from 16 residues. The germline V gene encodes CDR1 LNHDA and CDR2 SQIVND (reference sequence). The CDR3 sequence: CASSIKGRREADTQYF. The CDR3 nucleotides are TGTGCCAGTAGTATAAAAGGCCGCCGGGAGGCAGATACGCAGTATTTT. Full variable domain (missing parts from reference TRBV19 and TRBJ2-3): DGGITQSPKYLFRKEGQNVTLSCEQNLNHDAMYWYRQDPGQGLRLIYYSQIVNDFQKGDIAEGYSVSREKKESFPLTVTSAQKNPTAFYLCASSIKGRREADTQYFGPGTRLTVL.